The 4 T cell receptor beta chains reported below all come from one sample, sequenced in a study of identical twins. TCRdb re-analysed the 5' RACE reads in MiXCR, keeping a single row per CDR3 protein. The table records about 660,000 distinct CDR3 sequences, 8.5% to 9.5% of them present only once. These data were also filed under a second study, of yellow fever vaccine responses in identical twins.

The sequenced sample was PBMCs. These TCRs come from a woman under 30 in good health.

This clonotype came up a few times. The V call is TRBV6-1, the J call TRBJ1-4; no firm D call. Germline V gene lookup returns CDR1 MNHNS and CDR2 SASEGT. V lost 3 bases to trimming and J lost 7 bases, with 9 bases between them. This CDR3 region has 13 residues. The CDR3 DNA follows: TGTGCCAGCAGTGAGTCCTATTCTGAAAAACTGTTTTTT. This codes for CASSESYSEKLFF.

This clonotype appeared many times. V and J are TRBV18 and TRBJ2-5, with D possibly TRBD1 on 6 matching bases. V shed 3 bases and J shed 2 bases, with 13 bases lying between them. There are 15 residues in the CDR3. CDR1 and CDR2 (germline): KGHSH, LQKENI. The CDR3 spells CASSPRAGAQETQYF. In nucleotides, the CDR3 is TGTGCCAGCTCACCCAGGGCAGGGGCTCAAGAGACCCAGTACTTC.

This clonotype came up a few times. The chain couples TRBV11-2 to TRBJ2-3; D may be TRBD2 (6 bases). This CDR3 comprises 13 residues. CDR1 is SGHAT and CDR2 is FQNNGV in the germline V gene. V was clipped by 5 bases and J by 7 bases, with 13 bases between them. The CDR3 DNA sequence: TGTGCCAGCAGCCCGGACTACTCGAATACGCAGTATTTT. This codes for CASSPDYSNTQYF.

This clonotype was found many times. The chain joins TRBV29-1 to TRBJ1-2; 7 bases are a match to TRBD1. Germline CDR1 SQVTM, CDR2 ANQGSEA. Trimming took 7 bases from V and 4 from J; bases not matched to a gene: 9. This CDR3 has 13 residues. CDR3 nucleotides: TGCAGCGATACAGGGGTGGTGGGCTATGGCTACACCTTC. The encoded protein is CSDTGVVGYGYTF.